The rows below give T cell receptor beta chains drawn from one sample of a study of blood T cells in healthy people across ages. TCRdb analysed the 5' RACE reads with MiXCR anew, one entry per CDR3 protein. Of about 1,500,000 distinct CDR3 sequences in the sample, 25% to 30% were seen once. Specimen: blood. These receptors were taken from a woman in her twenties or thirties in good health. CDR3s include the opening cysteine and the closing phenylalanine or tryptophan. The D gene is left open where the match is weak. Expanded clones get a size class; other rows say once, few or many, or leave the size out.

>TRBV20-1|few|TRBJ2-3|NA
CSASDTSTDTQYF
TGCAGTGCGTCTGACACGAGCACAGATACGCAGTATTTT
>TRBV15|few|TRBJ2-1|NA
CATSKLTGSVEQFF
TGTGCCACCAGCAAGCTCACAGGGAGTGTTGAGCAGTTCTTC
>TRBV5-6|NA|TRBJ2-1|NA
CASSGIRRGNEQFF
TGTGCCAGCAGCGGGATACGCAGAGGCAATGAGCAGTTCTTC
>TRBV20-1|NA|TRBJ2-7|NA
CSAGPSSSYEQYF
TGCAGTGCCGGCCCGAGTTCCTCCTACGAGCAGTACTTC
>TRBV6-5|few|TRBJ1-1|TRBD1
CASSRDRARTEAFF
TGTGCCAGCAGTAGGGACAGGGCGAGGACTGAAGCTTTCTTT
>TRBV25-1|NA|TRBJ2-5|TRBD2
CASSGREDQETQYF
TGTGCCAGCAGTGGCCGGGAGGACCAAGAGACCCAGTACTTC
>TRBV15|few|TRBJ1-5|TRBD1
CATSSGQGAQSQPQHF
TGTGCCACCAGCAGTGGACAGGGGGCGCAAAGTCAGCCCCAGCATTTT
>TRBV5-6|few|TRBJ1-6|TRBD1
CATNAWTGTAFSSYNSPLHF
TGTGCCACCAACGCCTGGACCGGGACAGCCTTTAGCTCCTATAATTCACCCCTCCACTTT
>TRBV7-8|few|TRBJ2-5|NA
CASSLSVNQQETQYF
TGTGCCAGCAGCTTATCCGTAAATCAACAAGAGACCCAGTACTTC
>TRBV6-5|NA|TRBJ1-5|NA
CVSSRTVYQPQHF
TGTGTCAGCAGTAGGACAGTTTATCAGCCCCAGCATTTT
>TRBV4-2|few|TRBJ2-2|NA
CASSQTWGNTGELFF
TGTGCCAGCAGCCAGACCTGGGGGAACACCGGGGAGCTGTTTTTT
>TRBV3-1|few|TRBJ2-7|NA
CASSQESQGIIPYEQYF
TGTGCCAGCAGCCAAGAATCGCAGGGAATTATTCCCTACGAGCAGTACTTC
>TRBV5-6|few|TRBJ1-4|NA
CASSLFPNEKLFF
TGTGCCAGCAGCTTGTTTCCTAATGAAAAACTGTTTTTT
>TRBV5-1|many|TRBJ2-1|NA
CASSLDREQFF
TGCGCCAGCAGCTTGGACCGGGAGCAGTTCTTC
>TRBV6-5|many|TRBJ1-2|TRBD1
CASSRDRAYSYTF
TGTGCCAGCAGTAGGGACAGGGCCTATAGCTACACCTTC
>TRBV20-1|NA|TRBJ2-7|TRBD2
CSASPPAGATYEQYF
TGCAGTGCTTCCCCCCCAGCGGGGGCTACCTACGAGCAGTACTTC
>TRBV5-5|NA|TRBJ1-2|NA
CASSLRQKVSWGYTF
TGTGCCAGCAGCTTGAGACAGAAAGTATCTTGGGGCTACACCTTC
>TRBV6-6|NA|TRBJ2-7|NA
CASSADRDFNSYEQYF
TGTGCCAGCAGCGCGGATCGCGATTTCAACTCCTACGAGCAGTACTTC
>TRBV5-1|few|TRBJ2-3|TRBD2
CASSLGIAGSTDTQYF
TGCGCCAGCAGCTTGGGAATAGCGGGGTCCACAGATACGCAGTATTTT
>TRBV20-1|NA|TRBJ2-1|TRBD2
CSAGRLLAGVKHDEQFF
TGCAGTGCTGGACGATTACTAGCGGGAGTCAAACACGATGAGCAGTTCTTC
>TRBV6-6|many|TRBJ2-4|NA
CASSYPDVNIQYF
TGTGCCAGCAGTTACCCTGATGTAAACATTCAGTACTTC
>TRBV24-1|NA|TRBJ2-1|TRBD1
CATSTTGGYNEQFF
TGTGCCACCAGTACGACAGGGGGTTACAATGAGCAGTTCTTC
>TRBV12-3/TRBV12-4|NA|TRBJ2-5|NA
CASNSPGLPATQYF
TGTGCCAGCAACTCCCCCGGACTACCCGCGACCCAGTACTTC
>TRBV12-3/TRBV12-4|NA|TRBJ2-3|TRBD2
CASSRQASGRTDTQYF
TGTGCCAGCAGTCGCCAGGCTAGCGGACGCACAGATACGCAGTATTTT
>TRBV24-1|few|TRBJ2-5|NA
CANSDPPKETQYF
TGTGCCAACAGTGATCCGCCCAAAGAGACCCAGTACTTC
>TRBV12-3/TRBV12-4|NA|TRBJ2-3|NA
CASRLEGAVSSDTQYF
TGTGCCAGCAGACTCGAAGGGGCAGTCTCCTCAGATACGCAGTATTTT
>TRBV7-2|NA|TRBJ2-7|NA
CASSLTRTSASYEQYF
TGTGCCAGCAGCTTGACTCGGACTTCTGCCTCCTACGAGCAGTACTTC
>TRBV20-1|NA|TRBJ2-1|NA
CSAKHLAEQFF
TGCAGTGCCAAGCACCTCGCTGAGCAGTTCTTC
>TRBV20-1|NA|TRBJ2-5|TRBD2
CSARAVAGGLETQYF
TGCAGTGCTAGAGCGGTTGCGGGGGGGCTTGAGACCCAGTACTTC
>TRBV10-3|few|TRBJ2-5|TRBD2
CAISESGRIQETQYF
TGTGCCATCAGTGAGAGCGGGAGAATCCAAGAGACCCAGTACTTC
>TRBV4-3|few|TRBJ1-6|NA
CASSQDRATPLHF
TGCGCCAGCAGCCAAGATCGTGCAACGCCCCTCCACTTT
>TRBV4-3|NA|TRBJ2-3|NA
CASSQDFSDTQYF
TGCGCCAGCAGCCAAGATTTCTCAGATACGCAGTATTTT
>TRBV11-2|NA|TRBJ2-4|NA
CASSLKGMPKNIQYF
TGTGCCAGCAGCCTCAAGGGCATGCCCAAAAACATTCAGTACTTC
>TRBV12-3/TRBV12-4|NA|TRBJ1-6|NA
CASSGPGGNSPLHF
TGTGCCAGCAGTGGGCCGGGGGGCAATTCACCCCTCCACTTT
>TRBV15|few|TRBJ1-4|NA
CATSRDREGVNEKLFF
TGTGCCACCAGCAGAGATCGAGAGGGCGTCAATGAAAAACTGTTTTTT
>TRBV28|once|TRBJ1-1|TRBD1
CASSPRTGGFAEAFF
TGTGCCAGCAGTCCTCGGACAGGGGGCTTCGCTGAAGCTTTCTTT
>TRBV20-1|many|TRBJ2-3|NA
CSAREQNTDTQYF
TGCAGTGCTAGAGAACAGAACACAGATACGCAGTATTTT
>TRBV29-1|NA|TRBJ2-3|NA
CSVEGGPLSTDTQYF
TGCAGCGTTGAAGGGGGGCCCCTAAGCACAGATACGCAGTATTTT
>TRBV5-1|NA|TRBJ2-1|NA
CASSLDPADSYNEQFF
TGCGCCAGCAGCTTGGATCCAGCCGACTCCTACAATGAGCAGTTCTTC
>TRBV2|few|TRBJ1-2|NA
CATTQGYYGYTF
TGTGCCACCACTCAGGGGTACTACGGCTACACCTTC
>TRBV3-1|few|TRBJ2-2|NA
CASSLRRGRFTGELFF
TGTGCCAGCAGCCTCCGCCGGGGGAGGTTCACCGGGGAGCTGTTTTTT
>TRBV20-1|NA|TRBJ1-1|NA
CSARGRANTEAFF
TGCAGTGCTAGAGGGAGGGCGAACACTGAAGCTTTCTTT
>TRBV20-1|few|TRBJ2-1|NA
CSARAIRDFYNGQFF
TGCAGTGCTAGGGCTATCCGGGACTTTTACAATGGGCAGTTCTTC